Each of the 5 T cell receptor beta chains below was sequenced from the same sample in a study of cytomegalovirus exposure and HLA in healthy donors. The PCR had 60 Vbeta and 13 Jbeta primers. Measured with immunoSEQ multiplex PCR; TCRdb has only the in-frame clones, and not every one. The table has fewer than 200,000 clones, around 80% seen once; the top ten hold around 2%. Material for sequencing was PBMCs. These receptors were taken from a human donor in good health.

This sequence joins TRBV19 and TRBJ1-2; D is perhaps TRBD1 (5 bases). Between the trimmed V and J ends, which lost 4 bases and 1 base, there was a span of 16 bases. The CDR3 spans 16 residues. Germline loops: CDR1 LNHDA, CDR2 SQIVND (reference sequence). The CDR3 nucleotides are TGTGCCAGTAGTAGCCAGGGCGGCCAAAGTAACTATGGCTACACCTTC. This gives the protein CASSSQGGQSNYGYTF.

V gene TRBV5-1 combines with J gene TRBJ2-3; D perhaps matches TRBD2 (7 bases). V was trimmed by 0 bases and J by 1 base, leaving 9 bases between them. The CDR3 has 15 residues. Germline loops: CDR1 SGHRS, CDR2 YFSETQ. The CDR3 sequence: CASSLEGGGTDTQYF. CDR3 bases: TGCGCCAGCAGCTTGGAGGGGGGGGGCACAGATACGCAGTATTTT.

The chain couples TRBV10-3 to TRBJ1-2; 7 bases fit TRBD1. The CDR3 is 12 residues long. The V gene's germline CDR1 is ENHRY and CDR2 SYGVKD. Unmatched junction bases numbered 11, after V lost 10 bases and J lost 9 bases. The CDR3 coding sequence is TGTGCCACTTCCCACGGGACAGAAAGCTACACCTTC. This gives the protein CATSHGTESYTF.

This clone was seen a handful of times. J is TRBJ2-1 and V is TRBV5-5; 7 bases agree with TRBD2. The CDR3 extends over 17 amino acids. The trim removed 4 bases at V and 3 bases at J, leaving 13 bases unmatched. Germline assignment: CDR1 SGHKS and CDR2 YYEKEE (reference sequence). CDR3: CASSHDRLLANYNEQFF. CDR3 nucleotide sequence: TGTGCCAGCAGCCACGATCGGTTACTAGCGAACTACAATGAGCAGTTCTTC.

The CDR3 reads CASSVGTGIMNTEAFF. The CDR3 nucleotides are TGTGCCAGCAGCGTAGGGACAGGGATTATGAACACTGAAGCTTTCTTT. This sequence joins TRBV9 and TRBJ1-1, with 8 positions matching TRBD1. The germline gives CDR1 SGDLS, CDR2 YYNGEE. The CDR3 has 16 amino acids. V lost 0 bases, J lost 0 bases, and 4 bases stayed unmatched.